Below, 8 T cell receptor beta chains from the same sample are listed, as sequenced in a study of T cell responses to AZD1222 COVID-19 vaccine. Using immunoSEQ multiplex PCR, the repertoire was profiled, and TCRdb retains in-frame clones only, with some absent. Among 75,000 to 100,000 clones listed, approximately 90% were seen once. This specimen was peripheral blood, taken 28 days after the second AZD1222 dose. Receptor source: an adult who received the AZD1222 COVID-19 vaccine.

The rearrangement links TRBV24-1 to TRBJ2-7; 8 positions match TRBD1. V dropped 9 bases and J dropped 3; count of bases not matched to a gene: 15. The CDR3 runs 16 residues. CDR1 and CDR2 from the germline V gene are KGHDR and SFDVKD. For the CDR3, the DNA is TGTGCCACCCCACGATCCAAGGACAGGGCCAACTACGAGCAGTACTTC. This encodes CATPRSKDRANYEQYF.

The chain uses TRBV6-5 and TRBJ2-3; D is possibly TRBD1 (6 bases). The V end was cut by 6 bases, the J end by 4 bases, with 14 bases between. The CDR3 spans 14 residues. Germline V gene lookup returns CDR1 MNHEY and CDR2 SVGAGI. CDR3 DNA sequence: TGTGCCAGCAGATATGCAGGGGACGCAGATACGCAGTATTTT. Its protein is CASRYAGDADTQYF.

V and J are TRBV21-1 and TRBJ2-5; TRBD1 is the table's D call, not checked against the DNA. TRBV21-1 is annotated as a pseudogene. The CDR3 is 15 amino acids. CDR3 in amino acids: CASSSRDRGQETQYF. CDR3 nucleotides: TGTGCCAGCAGCAGCCGGGACAGGGGGCAAGAGACCCAGTACTTC.

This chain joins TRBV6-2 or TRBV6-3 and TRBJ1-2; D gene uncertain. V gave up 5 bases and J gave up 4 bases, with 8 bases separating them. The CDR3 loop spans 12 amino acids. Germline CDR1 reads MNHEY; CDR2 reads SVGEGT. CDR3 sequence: CASSPTGYGYTF. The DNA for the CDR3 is TGTGCCAGCAGTCCCACCGGCTATGGCTACACCTTC.

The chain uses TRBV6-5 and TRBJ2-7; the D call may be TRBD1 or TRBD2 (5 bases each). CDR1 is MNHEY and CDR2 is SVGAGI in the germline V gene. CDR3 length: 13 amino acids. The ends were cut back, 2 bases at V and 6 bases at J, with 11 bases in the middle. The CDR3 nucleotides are TGTGCCAGCAGTTACGACGGGGCTGGCGAGCAGTACTTC. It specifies CASSYDGAGEQYF.

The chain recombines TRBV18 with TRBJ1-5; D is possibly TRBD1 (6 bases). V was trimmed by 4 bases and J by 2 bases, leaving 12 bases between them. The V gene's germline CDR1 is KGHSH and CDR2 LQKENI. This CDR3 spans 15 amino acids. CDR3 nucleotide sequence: TGTGCCAGCTCACACGACAGGAACGGCAATCAGCCCCAGCATTTT. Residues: CASSHDRNGNQPQHF. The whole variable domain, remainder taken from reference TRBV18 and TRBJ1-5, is NAGVMQNPRHLVRRRGQEARLRCSPMKGHSHVYWYRQLPEEGLKFMVYLQKENIIDESGMPKERFSAEFPKEGPSILRIQQVVRGDSAAYFCASSHDRNGNQPQHFGDGTRLSIL.

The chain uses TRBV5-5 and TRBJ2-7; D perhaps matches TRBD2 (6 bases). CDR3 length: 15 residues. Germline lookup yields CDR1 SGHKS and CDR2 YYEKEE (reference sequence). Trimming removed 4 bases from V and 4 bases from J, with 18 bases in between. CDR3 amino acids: CASSPNAGYPYEQYF. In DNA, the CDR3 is TGTGCCAGCAGCCCCAATGCGGGGTACCCATACGAGCAGTACTTC.

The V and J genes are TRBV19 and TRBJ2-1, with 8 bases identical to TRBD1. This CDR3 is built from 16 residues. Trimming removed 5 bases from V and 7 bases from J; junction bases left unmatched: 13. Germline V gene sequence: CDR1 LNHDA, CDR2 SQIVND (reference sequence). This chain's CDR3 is CASSRPGQGGRNEQFF. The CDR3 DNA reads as TGTGCCAGTAGTCGCCCCGGACAGGGTGGCCGGAATGAGCAGTTCTTC.